The present entry profiles one TCR beta chain with its context. The repertoire was sequenced with immunoSEQ multiplex PCR; TCRdb's copy has only in-frame clones and lacks some. The data hold 250,000 to 300,000 clones, with around 90% observed a single time. The sample originates from a study of blood T cell repertoires in COVID-19. The CDR3 sequence is 13 residues long. Germline V gene data show CDR1 as SGHRS and CDR2 as YFSETQ. Trimming took 0 bases from V and 5 from J, leaving 6 bases between them. Sequenced input: peripheral blood. This sequence joins TRBV5-1 and TRBJ1-5; TRBD1 might be the D (5 bases). This TCR was recovered from a woman aged 60-75 years with COVID-19, enrolled during active disease. The CDR3 coding sequence is TGCGCCAGCAGCTTGGGACAGTATCAGCCCCAGCATTTT. Translated, it gives CASSLGQYQPQHF. Looking up the rest from reference TRBV5-1 and TRBJ1-5 gives the full variable domain: KAGVTQTPRYLIKTRGQQVTLSCSPISGHRSVSWYQQTPGQGLQFLFEYFSETQRNKGNFPGRFSGRQFSNSRSEMNVSTLELGDSALYLCASSLGQYQPQHFGDGTRLSIL.